This entry features one T cell receptor beta chain sequence. Its antigen is currently unknown. This sample was taken from a study of blood T cells in healthy people across ages. Study findings and constraints: Researchers judged that diversity estimates from one million T cells fell short of true values.

Through a sample-barcoded 5' primer and a J-beta primer mix, a second PCR was run for roughly 7 to 11 cycles. A template-switch adaptor with 12 random nucleotides tagged each cDNA molecule. Each CDR3 protein gets one entry after TCRdb re-called the 5' RACE reads with MiXCR. The top ten clones hold around 23% of a sample with around 1,800,000 distinct CDR3 sequences, around 42% of them seen once. The CDR3 is made up of 12 amino acids. Between the trimmed V and J ends, which lost 8 bases and 8 bases, there was a span of 15 bases. In germline, CDR1 is ENHRY, CDR2 SYGVKD. The TCR comes from a human donor in good health. The V and J genes are TRBV10-3 and TRBJ1-2, with D unclear. Sequenced input: blood. Here the CDR3 reads CAILNPLRGYTF. The CDR3 bases are TGTGCCATCCTAAATCCCCTGCGGGGCTACACCTTC.